Shown below are 28 T cell receptor beta chains from a single sample sequenced in a study of T-cell memory formation after mild COVID-19. Via MiXCR, TCRdb re-called the 5' RACE reads, giving one row per CDR3 protein. Of fewer than 650,000 distinct CDR3 sequences listed, about 18% are singletons. Sequencing was performed on PBMCs or a T cell subset sorted from them (not recorded which). Receptors originate from an adult woman who had mild COVID-19 (a few samples of this study predate the infection). Cell type and time point are not known.

This clonotype came up a few times. The chain employs TRBV9 and TRBJ1-1; D gene ambiguous. The germline CDR1 and CDR2 sequences are SGDLS and YYNGEE. The CDR3 extends over 15 amino acids. V shed 0 bases and J shed 6 bases, with 15 bases lying between them. The CDR3 loop is CASSVGRTRGAEAFF. In DNA form, the CDR3 reads TGTGCCAGCAGCGTAGGTCGGACCCGAGGCGCTGAAGCTTTCTTT.

The chain joins TRBV6-1 to TRBJ2-1, with 11 bases lining up with TRBD2. The CDR3 is made up of 16 amino acids. Germline trimming cut 6 bases from V and 6 bases from J; bases unmatched to any gene: 10. In germline, CDR1 is MNHNS, CDR2 SASEGT. The DNA for the CDR3 is TGTGCCAGCAGCAGAACTAGCGGGGGACCAACCAATGAGCAGTTCTTC. It yields the protein CASSRTSGGPTNEQFF.

CDR3 coding DNA: TGTGCCAGCAAATACGGTGGGCGGGGACACAATGAGCAGTTCTTC. Translated, it gives CASKYGGRGHNEQFF. The gene calls are TRBV11-3 and TRBJ2-1, with D perhaps TRBD2 (6 bases). With 7 bases removed from V and 5 bases from J, the gap between germline ends came to 18 bases. Germline V gene sequence: CDR1 SGHNT, CDR2 YENEEA. The CDR3 loop spans 15 amino acids.

This clonotype was seen many times. CDR3 protein: CASSLDNGANYGYTF. As DNA, the CDR3 is TGCGCCAGCAGCTTGGATAACGGTGCTAACTATGGCTACACCTTC. The chain joins TRBV5-1 to TRBJ1-2; D is ambiguous. Germline assignment: CDR1 SGHRS and CDR2 YFSETQ. The germline V and J ends were trimmed by 0 bases and 0 bases, with 9 bases remaining between them. The CDR3 extends over 15 amino acids.

The chain employs TRBV5-1 and TRBJ2-3; 8 nucleotides match TRBD2. Germline V gene data show CDR1 as SGHRS and CDR2 as YFSETQ. V gave up 0 bases and J gave up 3 bases; unmatched junction bases: 6. The CDR3 spans 16 residues. CDR3 DNA: TGCGCCAGCAGCTTGGTTGGGACTAGGGGGACAGATACGCAGTATTTT. Its protein is CASSLVGTRGTDTQYF. Supplemented by reference TRBV5-1 and TRBJ2-3, the full variable domain reads KAGVTQTPRYLIKTRGQQVTLSCSPISGHRSVSWYQQTPGQGLQFLFEYFSETQRNKGNFPGRFSGRQFSNSRSEMNVSTLELGDSALYLCASSLVGTRGTDTQYFGPGTRLTVL.

V gene TRBV5-1 combines with J gene TRBJ2-2; 9 nucleotides align to TRBD2. The CDR3 extends over 17 amino acids. V trimming: 0 bases; J trimming: 5 bases; junction bases outside the gene matches: 8. Germline lookup yields CDR1 SGHRS and CDR2 YFSETQ. CDR3 residues: CASSLADIAGVTGELFF. The CDR3, as DNA: TGCGCCAGCAGCTTGGCCGATATAGCGGGAGTAACCGGGGAGCTGTTTTTT.

This clonotype appeared a few times. The rearrangement uses TRBV9 and TRBJ2-7; 7 nucleotides line up with TRBD1. The CDR3 loop spans 13 amino acids. Germline V gene lookup returns CDR1 SGDLS and CDR2 YYNGEE. Trimming removed 4 bases from V and 7 bases from J; junction bases left unmatched: 8. DNA of the CDR3: TGTGCCAGCAGCCCCCGAGACAGGGAGGAGCAGTACTTC. Translation gives CASSPRDREEQYF.

This clonotype occurred a few times. The CDR3 loop reads CASSYSQVSYEQYF. CDR3 nucleotides: TGTGCCAGCAGTTACTCGCAGGTTTCCTACGAGCAGTACTTC. The chain carries TRBV6-6 and TRBJ2-7; D uncertain. Per the germline V gene, CDR1 is MNHNY and CDR2 is SVGAGI (reference sequence). This CDR3 region has 14 residues. V lost 0 bases and J 1 base, leaving 7 bases between the germline ends.

This chain connects TRBV12-3 or TRBV12-4 to TRBJ2-1; the match to TRBD2 covers 8 bases. The ends lost 5 bases at V and 13 bases at J; junction bases unmatched: 4. This CDR3 is 11 amino acids long. CDR3 sequence (DNA): TGTGCCAGCAGTAATGGACTAGCCCAGTTCTTC. It is translated as CASSNGLAQFF.

The chain recombines TRBV12-3 or TRBV12-4 with TRBJ1-2; tentatively, D is TRBD1 (6 bases). The CDR3 contains 15 residues. V was shortened by 5 bases and J by 8 bases, with 21 bases between the two germline ends. The DNA for the CDR3 is TGTGCCAGCAGTCTTCTGGCGGGGGGGCGAGAGGGCTACACCTTC. It encodes CASSLLAGGREGYTF.

The chain is built from TRBV6-2 or TRBV6-3 and TRBJ2-2, with 9 bases matching TRBD1. The CDR3 contains 15 residues. Germline V gives CDR1 MNHEY, CDR2 SVGEGT. V trimming: 8 bases; J trimming: 4 bases; junction bases outside the gene matches: 8. CDR3 region: CASSRDRVRTGELFF. CDR3 nucleotides: TGTGCCAGCTCCCGGGACAGGGTACGCACCGGGGAGCTGTTTTTT.

This clonotype was seen a handful of times. The rearrangement joins TRBV7-9 to TRBJ2-3; D might be TRBD1 (5 bases). CDR3 length equals 13 residues. The V end lost 8 bases, the J end lost 4 bases, and 13 bases lay between the germline ends. Germline V gene sequence: CDR1 SEHNR, CDR2 FQNEAQ (reference sequence). For the CDR3, the DNA is TGTGCCAGCGGGGCTAGTTTGGCAGATACGCAGTATTTT. Its translation: CASGASLADTQYF.

The rearrangement links TRBV25-1 to TRBJ2-7; tentative D call: TRBD2 (7 bases). CDR1 is MGHDK, CDR2 SYGVNS, per germline. Trimming left V 5 bases short and J 7 bases short, with 12 bases between. CDR3 length: 12 amino acids. In DNA, the CDR3 is TGTGCCAGCAGTCACGGGGGGCGGGAGCAGTACTTC. Its translation is CASSHGGREQYF.

The chain combines TRBV7-2 with TRBJ1-1; D is perhaps TRBD1 (5 bases). The CDR3 contains 16 residues. V gave up 3 bases and J gave up 3 bases, with 17 bases separating them. The germline CDR1 and CDR2 sequences are SGHTA and FQGNSA. CDR3: CASSLSEGRVDTEAFF. The CDR3 DNA reads TGTGCCAGCAGCTTGAGCGAGGGGAGGGTGGACACTGAAGCTTTCTTT.

This clonotype was seen more than once but under ten times. This sequence joins TRBV7-3 and TRBJ2-2; D might be TRBD2 (6 bases). CDR1 and CDR2 from the germline V gene are SGHTA and FQGTGA. The V end was cut by 5 bases, the J end by 4 bases, with 20 bases between. CDR3 length equals 17 residues. CDR3 in DNA: TGTGCCAGCAGCACCGGGAGTTCCGGGATGACCACCGGGGAGCTGTTTTTT. Its translation: CASSTGSSGMTTGELFF.

The gene calls are TRBV29-1 and TRBJ2-7; the D call may be TRBD1 or TRBD2 (6 bases each). The V gene lost 4 bases and the J gene lost 7 bases, with 11 bases spanning the gap. CDR3 length: 11 residues. The germline V gene has CDR1 SQVTM and CDR2 ANQGSEA. In DNA, the CDR3 is TGCAGCGTTGTATGGAGGGGGGAGCAGTACTTC. Translating gives CSVVWRGEQYF.

J is TRBJ2-5 and V is TRBV6-2 or TRBV6-3; 9 bases agree with TRBD1. The V gene end was trimmed by 6 bases and the J gene end by 4 bases; junction bases not matched to a gene: 0. This CDR3 is built from 12 residues. The V gene's germline CDR1 is MNHEY and CDR2 SVGEGT. CDR3 sequence reads: CASRDRGETQYF. The CDR3 DNA reads TGTGCCAGCAGGGACAGGGGAGAGACCCAGTACTTC.

This chain uses TRBV4-1 with TRBJ2-3; D may match TRBD1 or TRBD2 (5 bases each). Germline V lookup: CDR1 MGHRA, CDR2 YSYEKL. V was shortened by 2 bases and J by 2 bases, with 17 bases between the two germline ends. The CDR3 consists of 17 residues. CDR3 sequence (DNA): TGCGCCAGCAGCCAACTCCAGAGGGGAGCTCACACAGATACGCAGTATTTT. Amino acids: CASSQLQRGAHTDTQYF.

In this sample, this clonotype turned up a few times. The chain recombines TRBV12-3 or TRBV12-4 with TRBJ2-3, with 7 bases aligning to TRBD1. There are 15 residues in the CDR3. V trimming: 5 bases; J trimming: 1 base; junction bases outside the gene matches: 6. This CDR3 is CASSRNQGGTDTQYF. CDR3 nucleotide sequence: TGTGCCAGCAGTCGAAACCAGGGGGGCACAGATACGCAGTATTTT.

V usage is TRBV9 and J usage is TRBJ2-7; no clear D. Trimming removed 0 bases at V and 4 bases at J, with 8 bases between. Germline V lookup: CDR1 SGDLS, CDR2 YYNGEE. The CDR3 consists of 13 residues. The CDR3 loop reads CASSVDNKYEQYF. The CDR3 DNA reads TGTGCCAGCAGCGTAGATAATAAGTACGAGCAGTACTTC.

This clonotype was seen a few times. The rearrangement links TRBV5-1 to TRBJ1-1; the match to TRBD1 covers 9 bases. From germline, CDR1 is SGHRS and CDR2 YFSETQ. Trimming at V came to 0 bases and at J to 6 bases, leaving 3 bases not matched to a gene. The CDR3 contains 14 residues. In DNA, the CDR3 is TGCGCCAGCAGCTTGGAAACAGGGGGCTCTGAAGCTTTCTTT. Protein sequence: CASSLETGGSEAFF.

In nucleotides, the CDR3 is TGTGCCTCACCGGGACAGGGGTCCGGGGAGCTGTTTTTT. Translating gives CASPGQGSGELFF. J is TRBJ2-2 and V is TRBV30; 10 bases map to TRBD1. The junction had 5 bases not matched to a gene; V was cut back by 7 bases and J by 6 bases. This CDR3 has 13 amino acids. The germline gives CDR1 GTSNPN, CDR2 SVGIG (reference sequence).

This clonotype has just a few counts. This chain joins TRBV6-6 and TRBJ2-5; D is possibly TRBD2 (6 bases). V lost 2 bases to trimming and J lost 1 base, with 11 bases between them. This CDR3 is 15 amino acids long. The germline V gene has CDR1 MNHNY and CDR2 SVGAGI (reference sequence). CDR3 loop: CASSYVGGAQETQYF. The DNA of the CDR3 is TGTGCCAGCAGTTACGTTGGAGGGGCCCAAGAGACCCAGTACTTC.

This clonotype showed up just a few times. The J gene is TRBJ2-3, the V gene TRBV7-2; 8 nucleotides line up with TRBD2. Trimming cost V 5 bases and J 5 bases; bases outside gene matches: 6. This CDR3 is built from 14 residues. CDR1 is SGHTA, CDR2 FQGNSA, per germline. Here the CDR3 reads CASSLSGAVDTQYF. The CDR3 bases are TGTGCCAGCAGCCTTAGCGGGGCGGTAGATACGCAGTATTTT.

V and J are TRBV24-1 and TRBJ2-7; weak D call: TRBD2 (6 bases). V was cut by 8 bases and J by 9 bases, with 7 bases left in between. Germline CDR1 is KGHDR and CDR2 is SFDVKD. The CDR3 loop spans 9 amino acids. CDR3 nucleotide sequence: TGTGCCACCACCGGGAGGCAGTACTTC. Protein sequence: CATTGRQYF.

The V call is TRBV19, the J call TRBJ2-2; D possibly matches TRBD1 or TRBD2 (5 bases each). The CDR3 sequence is 13 residues long. Germline CDR1 and CDR2: LNHDA and SQIVND (reference sequence). Trimming pared 6 bases from V and 4 bases from J, leaving 9 bases between. In DNA, the CDR3 is TGTGCCAGTAGGAAAGGGACCACCGGGGAGCTGTTTTTT. Translated, it gives CASRKGTTGELFF. Full variable domain (outside the CDR3, taken from reference TRBV19 and TRBJ2-2): DGGITQSPKYLFRKEGQNVTLSCEQNLNHDAMYWYRQDPGQGLRLIYYSQIVNDFQKGDIAEGYSVSREKKESFPLTVTSAQKNPTAFYLCASRKGTTGELFFGEGSRLTVL.

This clonotype occurred many times. Here the CDR3 reads CASKGLAGGNEQFF. The CDR3, as DNA: TGTGCCAGCAAGGGCCTAGCGGGGGGCAATGAGCAGTTCTTC. The rearrangement links TRBV6-4 to TRBJ2-1; 11 bases are shared with TRBD2. V lost 7 bases and J lost 6; bases outside the gene matches: 5. Germline CDR1 and CDR2: MRHNA and SNTAGT. The CDR3 spans 14 residues.

The chain joins TRBV4-1 to TRBJ2-7, with 7 nucleotides matching TRBD1. There are 16 residues in the CDR3. With 1 base clipped from V and 4 bases from J, the junction kept 10 bases outside the gene matches. CDR1 MGHRA and CDR2 YSYEKL come from the germline V gene. The CDR3 reads CASSQVETGNGYEQYF. The DNA for the CDR3 is TGCGCCAGCAGCCAAGTCGAGACAGGGAATGGTTACGAGCAGTACTTC.